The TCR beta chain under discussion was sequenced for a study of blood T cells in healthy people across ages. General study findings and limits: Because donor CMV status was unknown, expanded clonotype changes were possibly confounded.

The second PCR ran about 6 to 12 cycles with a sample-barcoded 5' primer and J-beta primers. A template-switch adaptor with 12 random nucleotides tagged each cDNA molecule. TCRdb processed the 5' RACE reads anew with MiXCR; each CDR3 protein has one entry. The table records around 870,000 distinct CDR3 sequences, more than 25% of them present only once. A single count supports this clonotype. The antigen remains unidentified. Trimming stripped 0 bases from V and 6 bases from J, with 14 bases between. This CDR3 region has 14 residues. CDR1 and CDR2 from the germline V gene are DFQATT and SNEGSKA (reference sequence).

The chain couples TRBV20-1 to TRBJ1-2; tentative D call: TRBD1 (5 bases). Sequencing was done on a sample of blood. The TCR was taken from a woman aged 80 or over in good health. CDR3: CSARDPIGVDGYTF. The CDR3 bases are TGCAGTGCTAGAGACCCGATAGGGGTGGATGGCTACACCTTC.